A single sample is the source of the 5 T cell receptor beta chains below, sequenced in a study of blood T cell repertoires in COVID-19. The table came from immunoSEQ multiplex PCR; TCRdb's copy has only in-frame clones and leaves some out. The data hold under 200,000 clones, with about 80% observed a single time. Sequencing input: peripheral blood. These receptors all come from a human donor with acute or convalescent COVID-19. The donor label of this sample is uncertain.

The chain has TRBV6-6 and TRBJ2-1; tentatively, D is TRBD2 (6 bases). The germline V gene encodes CDR1 MNHNY and CDR2 SVGAGI (reference sequence). The germline V and J ends were trimmed by 0 bases and 9 bases, with 12 bases remaining between them. There are 14 residues in the CDR3. Here the CDR3 reads CASSYSGGVSEQFF. The DNA for the CDR3 is TGTGCCAGCAGTTACTCGGGCGGGGTCAGTGAGCAGTTCTTC.

The V call is TRBV27, the J call TRBJ1-5, with D possibly matching TRBD1 (6 bases). The germline CDR1 and CDR2 sequences are MNHEY and SMNVEV (reference sequence). The CDR3 spans 15 residues. Trimming removed 0 bases from V and 2 bases from J, with 8 bases in between. The CDR3 DNA reads TGTGCCAGCAGTTTATCGTCAGGGGGCAATCAGCCCCAGCATTTT. Translation: CASSLSSGGNQPQHF.

V usage is TRBV20-1 and J usage is TRBJ1-6; the D gene is possibly TRBD1 (6 bases). This CDR3 region has 14 residues. Germline V CDR1 and CDR2: DFQATT, SNEGSKA (reference sequence). Deletions cut 3 bases from V and 18 bases from J, with 24 bases between. Here the CDR3 DNA reads TGCAGTGCTAGTCGACAGGCAGACCCTCGAGTGAGCCACTTT. It codes for CSASRQADPRVSHF.

The chain carries TRBV2 and TRBJ1-5; 7 bases are shared with TRBD1. V shed 6 bases, J shed 0 bases, and the junction held 5 bases outside the gene matches. The CDR3 extends over 15 amino acids. Germline lookup yields CDR1 SNHLY and CDR2 FYNNEI. CDR3 sequence (DNA): TGTGCCAGCAGCCGGGACAGCTATAGCAATCAGCCCCAGCATTTT. It specifies CASSRDSYSNQPQHF.

The chain uses TRBV5-8 and TRBJ2-1, with TRBD2 identical over 8 bases. Losses at the gene ends were 1 base for V and 8 bases for J; bases not matched to a gene: 11. This CDR3 has 16 residues. Germline V CDR1 and CDR2: SGHTS, YDEGEE. The CDR3 region has the DNA TGTGCCAGCAGCTTGAGGAGCGGGAGTCTCCTCGATGAGCAGTTCTTC. This encodes CASSLRSGSLLDEQFF.